This T cell receptor beta chain was sequenced in a study of CD8 T cells in ankylosing spondylitis. Points from the study as a whole: Some of the motif variants had earlier been found in reactive arthritis patients' fluid and blood. A CD8+ phenotype characterized the disease-linked clones, which were relatively rare in peripheral blood. There was a TCR beta motif, made of several highly homologous variants, that appeared characteristic of ankylosing spondylitis blood. Researchers reportedly found disease-linked clones significantly enriched in matched ankylosing spondylitis synovial fluid.

This clonotype was found many times. Its antigen is undetermined. Quantitative 5'-RACE was performed with molecular barcodes, and it yielded the TCR beta libraries. TCRdb re-analysed the 5' RACE reads in MiXCR, keeping a single row per CDR3 protein. The sample lists 75,000 to 95,000 distinct CDR3 sequences; around 8.3% were seen once. Trimming stripped 4 bases from V and 3 bases from J, with 15 bases between. Germline lookup yields CDR1 SGDLS and CDR2 YYNGEE. The CDR3 loop spans 15 amino acids. The clonotype originates from a male donor with ankylosing spondylitis. Sequencing input: blood, either unsorted or a sorted T cell fraction (not recorded which). The rearrangement uses TRBV9 and TRBJ2-3; TRBD1 might be the D (6 bases). The CDR3: CASSPLSRGTDTQYF. The CDR3 region has the DNA TGTGCCAGCAGCCCCCTAAGCAGGGGAACAGATACGCAGTATTTT.